This T cell receptor beta chain was documented in a study of response to subunit inactivated influenza vaccine. Overall study results and limits: Authors proposed each seasonal influenza vaccination draws in few new T cells.

For this clonotype: The antigen remains undetermined.

TCRdb re-called the RT-PCR reads through MiXCR, storing one row per CDR3 protein. The data contain about 650,000 distinct CDR3 sequences, about 15% of them singletons. CDR3 length: 16 amino acids. The V end lost 0 bases, the J end lost 5 bases, and 15 bases lay between the germline ends. Germline CDR1 SGHRS, CDR2 YFSETQ. The source of this sequence is a man in his fifties who received an inactivated influenza vaccine. Here the sequenced sample was PBMCs from blood, taken 11 to 12 days after vaccination. The rearrangement uses TRBV5-1 and TRBJ2-1; weak D call: TRBD1 (6 bases). The CDR3 sequence is CASSLAWGQSHNEQFF. Written as DNA, the CDR3 is TGCGCCAGCAGCTTGGCATGGGGACAATCCCACAATGAGCAGTTCTTC.